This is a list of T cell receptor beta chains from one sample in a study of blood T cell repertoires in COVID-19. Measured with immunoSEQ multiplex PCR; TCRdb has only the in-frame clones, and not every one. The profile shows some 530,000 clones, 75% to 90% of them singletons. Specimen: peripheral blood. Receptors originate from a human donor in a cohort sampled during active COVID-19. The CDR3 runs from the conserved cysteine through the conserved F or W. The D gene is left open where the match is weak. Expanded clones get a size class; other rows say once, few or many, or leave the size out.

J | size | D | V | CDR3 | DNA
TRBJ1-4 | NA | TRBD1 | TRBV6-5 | CASTGDRANEKLFF | TGTGCCAGCACTGGGGACAGGGCTAATGAAAAACTGTTTTTT
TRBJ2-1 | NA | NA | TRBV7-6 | CASSLTAARSDEQFF | TGTGCCAGCAGCTTAACGGCAGCAAGAAGCGATGAGCAGTTCTTC
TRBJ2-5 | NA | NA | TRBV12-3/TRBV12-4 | CASSPAGETQYF | TGTGCCAGCAGTCCCGCCGGGGAGACCCAGTACTTC
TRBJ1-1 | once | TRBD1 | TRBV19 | CASSLGGHQGAFF | TGTGCCAGTAGTCTAGGGGGCCACCAGGGAGCTTTCTTT
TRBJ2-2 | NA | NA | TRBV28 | CASSLEYGELFF | TGTGCCAGCAGTTTAGAGTATGGGGAGCTGTTTTTT
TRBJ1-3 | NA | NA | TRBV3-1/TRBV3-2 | CASSQDFSSGNTIYF | TGTGCCAGCAGCCAAGATTTCAGCTCTGGAAACACCATATATTTT
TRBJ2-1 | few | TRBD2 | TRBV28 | CASSFLAGSYNEQFF | TGTGCCAGCAGTTTCCTAGCGGGTAGTTACAATGAGCAGTTCTTC
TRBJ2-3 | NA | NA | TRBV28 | CASSFMATGGGSDTQYF | TGTGCCAGCAGTTTTATGGCAACAGGGGGGGGGTCAGATACGCAGTATTTT
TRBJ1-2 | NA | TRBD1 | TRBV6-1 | CASSDIPSTGENYGYTF | TGTGCCAGCAGTGATATTCCGTCGACAGGGGAGAACTATGGCTACACCTTC
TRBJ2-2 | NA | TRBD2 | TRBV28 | CASSFPSPASGLDGELFF | TGTGCCAGCAGTTTTCCCTCCCCGGCTAGCGGGTTGGACGGGGAGCTGTTTTTT